This TCR beta chain came from a study of T-cell reconstitution after alpha-beta-depleted transplantation in children (dated by TCRdb to 2015 to 2016). In terms of the full investigation: Using TCR repertoire profiling, the study followed T-cell immune reconstitution in a quantitative way in children after TCRalphabeta/CD19-depleted allogeneic hematopoietic cell transplantation. What the study reported, not specific to this receptor: In some patients, high TCRbeta diversity at day 60 was attributed to recipient T cells and intrathymic progenitors that had survived conditioning. Over the following months the frequencies of hyperexpanded clones went down, and after one year T-cell counts and TCRbeta diversity were mostly credited to newly produced T cells. Apparently early alphabetaT-cell count recovery about two months after transplant reportedly relied on only several hundred rapidly expanded clones derived from non-depleted graft cells.

V is clipped by 3 bases and J by 0 bases, and the sequence between their germline boundaries is 6 bases long. The CDR3 spans 14 residues, from the cysteine through the phenylalanine. Here the CDR3 DNA is all that survives: 42 bases in frame from base 1. CDR1 and CDR2 are read off the germline V gene as MDHEN and SYDVKM. The library came from PCR. The sequencer was an Illumina HiSeq 2500. To normalize quantification of the TCRbeta repertoire, the TCR libraries were built with molecular barcoding that relied on unique molecular identifiers. TCRdb applied fastp at Q25 and MiXCR to the public reads, then kept only in-frame beta chains. Every distinct CDR3 protein forms one entry, paired with its most common genes and DNA. This sample has approximately 500,000 distinct CDR3 sequences in its table, and 20% to 30% of those were observed once. The top ten constitute under 45% of the sample. This clonotype was observed a handful of times. The clone's antigen remains unknown. Per-nucleotide qualities are absent, and no much larger clonotype sits a single base away.

The sample's treatment or condition, from its label and the paper: allogeneic hematopoietic cell transplantation with graft depleted of TCRalphabeta T cells and CD19 B cells. TCRalphabeta/CD19-depleted allogeneic hematopoietic cell grafts were given to the transplant recipients, all of whom were children. The source was PBMCs, collected before TCRalphabeta/CD19-depleted stem cell transplant. The TCR comes from a boy less than two years old with Wiskott-Aldrich syndrome, due to receive a stem cell transplant. The chain couples TRBV28 to TRBJ1-3; the D gene assignment is ambiguous. The CDR3 here reads CASSFSSSGNTIYF. The sequence in DNA is TGTGCCAGCAGTTTTAGCAGCTCTGGAAACACCATATATTTT.